One and the same sample provided the 15 T cell receptor beta chains below, sequenced in a study of CXCR3-negative and CXCR3-positive naive CD8 T cells. Each TRB cDNA library was prepared by 5' RACE (with UMI labels). TCRdb re-called the 5' RACE reads; one entry per CDR3 protein, DNA not given. The sample table sets out 100,000 to 150,000 distinct CDR3 sequences. Sequenced: naive CXCR3- CD8+ T cells from blood. The subset here: CD45RO-CCR7+CD27+CD95- naive CD8+ T cells lacking CXCR3 (TNR3-). All receptors derive from a human donor in good health. Some clones in this sample may be carry-over from other donors' samples.

The gene calls are TRBV2 and TRBJ2-1. Per the germline V gene, CDR1 is SNHLY and CDR2 is FYNNEI. The CDR3 totals 14 residues. The CDR3 reads CASSEAFSYNEQFF.

V and J are TRBV11-2 and TRBJ2-3. The CDR3 extends over 12 amino acids. CDR1 and CDR2 (germline): SGHAT, FQNNGV. The CDR3 spells CASSTFTDTQYF.

The chain couples TRBV4-3 to TRBJ1-1. From germline, CDR1 is LGHNA and CDR2 YSLEER. The CDR3 has 14 residues. The chain's CDR3 is CASSLGPIEREAFF.

V gene TRBV7-9 combines with J gene TRBJ2-6; the TRBD1 assignment by TCRdb is unverifiable without DNA. The CDR3 length is 16 residues. Germline CDR1 SEHNR, CDR2 FQNEAQ (reference sequence). CDR3 loop: CAGRTTVSSGANVLTF.

The chain is built from TRBV5-1 and TRBJ2-1. CDR1 and CDR2 (germline): SGHRS, YFSETQ. This CDR3 is 14 amino acids long. The CDR3 sequence is CASSKGSSYNEQFF. Using reference TRBV5-1 and TRBJ2-1 for the parts outside the CDR3, the full variable domain is KAGVTQTPRYLIKTRGQQVTLSCSPISGHRSVSWYQQTPGQGLQFLFEYFSETQRNKGNFPGRFSGRQFSNSRSEMNVSTLELGDSALYLCASSKGSSYNEQFFGPGTRLTVL.

The rearrangement uses TRBV6-5 and TRBJ2-7; without DNA, the TCRdb call of TRBD2 cannot be checked. The CDR3 contains 21 residues. CDR1 and CDR2 (germline): MNHEY, SVGAGI. CDR3 amino acids: CASSYRGDTRVGDWFLGEQYF.

The chain uses TRBV24-1 and TRBJ2-1; TCRdb's D call, TRBD1, is unchecked because there is no DNA. The length of the CDR3 is 15 residues. Germline V gives CDR1 KGHDR, CDR2 SFDVKD. CDR3 loop: CATSDGTGSYNEQFF.

The chain links TRBV12-3 or TRBV12-4 to TRBJ2-7. The CDR3 is 14 residues long. The chain's CDR3 is CASSSPVSSYEQYF.

The V call is TRBV4-3, the J call TRBJ2-2. This CDR3 is built from 12 residues. The germline V gene has CDR1 LGHNA and CDR2 YSLEER. CDR3 amino acids: CASSQGYGELFF.

The chain employs TRBV29-1 and TRBJ2-7; with no DNA, the TCRdb D assignment of TRBD2 cannot be verified. Germline CDR1 and CDR2: SQVTM and ANQGSEA. The CDR3 consists of 15 residues. CDR3: CSVEDWAGRTYEQYF.

The chain has TRBV7-8 and TRBJ2-5; checking the TCRdb D call of TRBD2 is not possible without DNA. The CDR3 contains 15 residues. Germline lookup yields CDR1 SGHVS and CDR2 FQNEAQ. CDR3: CASSLMLAGPETQYF.

This rearrangement joins TRBV7-2 to TRBJ2-5; TCRdb returns TRBD2, unconfirmable since there is no DNA. Germline lookup yields CDR1 SGHTA and CDR2 FQGNSA. This CDR3 has 18 residues. CDR3: CASSPLLGLAGAPGAQYF.

The chain recombines TRBV6-4 with TRBJ2-1. The CDR3 is 14 amino acids. CDR1 is MRHNA and CDR2 is SNTAGT in the germline V gene. The CDR3 loop reads CASSPDGNYNEQFF.

The chain couples TRBV27 to TRBJ2-1; checking the TCRdb D call of TRBD2 is not possible without DNA. Germline CDR1 is MNHEY and CDR2 is SMNVEV (reference sequence). This CDR3 has 13 amino acids. CDR3 residues: CASSWASDNEQFF.

This chain uses TRBV29-1 with TRBJ2-6; there is no DNA to check the TCRdb D call of TRBD1. The length of the CDR3 is 15 residues. Germline V gene data show CDR1 as SQVTM and CDR2 as ANQGSEA. The CDR3 sequence is CSVLAGPSGANVLTF.